Below, 27 T cell receptor beta chains from the same sample are listed, as sequenced in a study of T-cell reconstitution after alpha-beta-depleted transplantation in children. A library of TCRbeta sequences, prepared with unique molecular identifiers, was generated. One entry per CDR3 protein results from TCRdb running MiXCR on the PCR reads. Among some 590,000 distinct CDR3 sequences listed, more than 9% were seen once. The sample in question was PBMCs from the stem cell graft donor, obtained from the stem cell graft. The receptors derive from a human donor who donated a stem cell graft to a child with acute myeloid leukemia.

This clonotype was found a few times. The chain links TRBV7-2 to TRBJ2-3; D gene unclear. The CDR3 is made up of 16 amino acids. The V end lost 4 bases, the J end lost 0 bases, and 14 bases lay between the germline ends. Per the germline V gene, CDR1 is SGHTA and CDR2 is FQGNSA. The CDR3 DNA is TGTGCCAGCAGCTCCGGCGGCAAACCTAGCACAGATACGCAGTATTTT. It specifies CASSSGGKPSTDTQYF.

The rearrangement links TRBV4-3 to TRBJ2-7, with TRBD2 as a possible D gene (5 bases). Germline V gene data show CDR1 as LGHNA and CDR2 as YSLEER. Trimming pared 0 bases from V and 7 bases from J, leaving 22 bases between. This CDR3 comprises 17 residues. DNA for the CDR3: TGCGCCAGCAGCCAAGACTCGGGGTCCCCGTCCACGGGGGAGCAGTACTTC. Its protein is CASSQDSGSPSTGEQYF.

The gene calls are TRBV4-3 and TRBJ2-6; TRBD2 agrees at 9 bases. The germline V gene has CDR1 LGHNA and CDR2 YSLEER. V was clipped by 0 bases and J by 0 bases; unmatched bases: 9. This CDR3 has 20 residues. CDR3 amino acids: CASSQDPAGGSASGANVLTF. As DNA, the CDR3 is TGCGCCAGCAGCCAAGATCCAGCGGGAGGCTCGGCCTCTGGGGCCAACGTCCTGACTTTC.

This clonotype has only a few counts. The gene calls are TRBV7-8 and TRBJ2-7; TRBD2 agrees at 11 bases. This CDR3 comprises 13 residues. The germline V gene has CDR1 SGHVS and CDR2 FQNEAQ. V shed 10 bases, J shed 3 bases, and the junction held 5 bases outside the gene matches. The CDR3 is CATVGTSGYEQYF. DNA for the CDR3: TGTGCCACCGTCGGGACTAGCGGCTACGAGCAGTACTTC.

This clonotype was seen a few times. The chain links TRBV5-1 to TRBJ2-7; D is unresolved. V was clipped by 4 bases and J by 1 base, with 12 bases between them. Per the germline V gene, CDR1 is SGHRS and CDR2 is YFSETQ. The CDR3 has 14 residues. Here the CDR3 reads CASSPSALSYEQYF. The DNA for the CDR3 is TGCGCCAGCAGCCCCTCGGCTCTATCCTACGAGCAGTACTTC.

This clonotype has just a few counts. The V and J genes are TRBV25-1 and TRBJ2-2; TRBD2 is a possible D gene (7 bases). V was pared by 4 bases and J by 2 bases, with 14 bases between. The CDR3 covers 16 residues. The germline V gene has CDR1 MGHDK and CDR2 SYGVNS. CDR3 loop: CASSASGGANTGELFF. The CDR3 bases are TGTGCCAGCAGTGCCTCGGGGGGCGCCAACACCGGGGAGCTGTTTTTT.

This clonotype was seen a handful of times. The chain combines TRBV27 with TRBJ2-1; 8 positions match TRBD2. This CDR3 contains 16 residues. J gave up 7 bases and V 5 bases, and 13 bases lay outside the gene matches. Germline CDR1 is MNHEY and CDR2 is SMNVEV (reference sequence). As DNA, the CDR3 is TGTGCCAGCAGTCAACGCCCGGGACTAGTTCAGAATGAGCAGTTCTTC. It specifies CASSQRPGLVQNEQFF.

A few counts support this clonotype. The chain links TRBV4-3 to TRBJ1-3, with D unclear. The CDR3 totals 17 residues. Germline-derived CDR1 and CDR2 are LGHNA and YSLEER. Trimming took off 0 bases at V and 4 bases at J, with 16 bases between the two ends. This CDR3 reads CASSQDSTGRRGNTIYF. The CDR3 bases are TGCGCCAGCAGCCAAGATAGTACGGGCAGACGGGGAAACACCATATATTTT.

The CDR3: CAIRISPGQGASYEQFF. The CDR3 DNA reads as TGTGCCATCAGGATCAGCCCTGGACAGGGGGCGAGCTATGAGCAGTTCTTC. The rearrangement joins TRBV10-3 to TRBJ2-1; 11 bases fit TRBD1. This CDR3 comprises 17 residues. CDR1 and CDR2 (germline): ENHRY, SYGVKD. V lost 6 bases, J lost 8 bases, and 15 bases stayed unmatched.

This clonotype has only a few counts. The V call is TRBV7-2, the J call TRBJ2-7, with D unclear. Germline loops: CDR1 SGHTA, CDR2 FQGNSA. CDR3 size: 14 residues. V was pared by 5 bases and J by 3 bases, with 14 bases between. CDR3 bases: TGTGCCAGCAGCCGGGTCATGACCAGCTACGAGCAGTACTTC. This gives the protein CASSRVMTSYEQYF.

This clonotype has a count of ten or more. The chain combines TRBV10-3 with TRBJ2-1, with 15 bases aligning to TRBD2. This CDR3 has 20 amino acids. Per germline, CDR1 ENHRY and CDR2 SYGVKD. With V trimmed by 4 bases and J by 1 base, 11 bases remained unmatched. This CDR3 is CAISGPRTSGRAPSYNEQFF. Here the CDR3 DNA reads TGTGCCATCAGTGGCCCCAGGACTAGCGGGAGGGCCCCGTCCTACAATGAGCAGTTCTTC.

This clonotype was observed a few times. The chain couples TRBV28 to TRBJ2-2, with TRBD2 matching over 13 bases. Germline CDR1 reads MDHEN; CDR2 reads SYDVKM. CDR3 length: 17 residues. V dropped 3 bases and J dropped 5; count of bases not matched to a gene: 6. CDR3 bases: TGTGCCAGCAGTTTTTTTTCGACTAGCGGGAGGACCGGGGAGCTGTTTTTT. Its translation is CASSFFSTSGRTGELFF.

This clonotype was recorded at least ten times. The chain recombines TRBV6-5 with TRBJ2-1; 11 nucleotides line up with TRBD2. This CDR3 has 16 residues. Germline V gives CDR1 MNHEY, CDR2 SVGAGI. After removal of 0 bases from V and 10 bases from J, the junction contained 8 bases not matched to a gene. The CDR3: CASSYSLAGGPWEQFF. DNA of the CDR3: TGTGCCAGCAGTTACTCGTTAGCGGGAGGGCCCTGGGAGCAGTTCTTC.

This clonotype appeared a few times. V usage is TRBV5-8 and J usage is TRBJ2-7; 9 nucleotides match TRBD1. The CDR3 runs to 13 residues. The germline V gene encodes CDR1 SGHTS and CDR2 YDEGEE. Losses at the gene ends were 3 bases for V and 5 bases for J; bases not matched to a gene: 3. CDR3 amino acids: CASSWTGVHEQYF. The CDR3, as DNA: TGTGCCAGCAGCTGGACAGGGGTCCACGAGCAGTACTTC.

Only a few counts were recorded for this clonotype. The chain employs TRBV3-1 and TRBJ2-7, with no clear D. The CDR3 totals 11 residues. V shed 3 bases and J shed 5 bases, with 5 bases lying between them. Per germline, CDR1 LGHDT and CDR2 YNNKEL (reference sequence). The DNA of the CDR3 is TGTGCCAGCAGCCAGAAGAACGAGCAGTACTTC. This codes for CASSQKNEQYF.

The CDR3 region is CASDRRPAYGDWDGYTF. Here the CDR3 DNA reads TGTGCCAGCGACCGACGACCGGCATACGGGGACTGGGATGGCTACACCTTC. The chain uses TRBV6-2 or TRBV6-3 and TRBJ1-2, with a weak D call TRBD1 (5 bases). This CDR3 is 17 amino acids long. Germline CDR1 reads MNHEY; CDR2 reads SVGEGT. Trimming pared 8 bases from V and 6 bases from J, leaving 28 bases between.

This clonotype was counted only a few times. The CDR3 nucleotides read TGCAGCAAAACCACAGGGGCCCTGGAGGCTTTCTTT. This gives the protein CSKTTGALEAFF. V gene TRBV20-1 combines with J gene TRBJ1-1, with TRBD1 matching over 7 bases. This CDR3 region has 12 residues. Germline CDR1 reads DFQATT; CDR2 reads SNEGSKA (reference sequence).

This clonotype has a handful of counts. V gene TRBV6-5 combines with J gene TRBJ1-6, with 8 nucleotides matching TRBD1. The junction had 5 bases not matched to a gene; V was cut back by 2 bases and J by 8 bases. This CDR3 spans 15 amino acids. Looked up from germline, CDR1 is MNHEY and CDR2 is SVGAGI. CDR3 DNA: TGTGCCAGCAGTTACGGGGGGACAGGCCATTCACCCCTCCACTTT. Its protein is CASSYGGTGHSPLHF.

This clonotype was recorded many times. This chain joins TRBV27 and TRBJ2-3; the D gene could be TRBD1 or TRBD2 (5 bases each). The CDR3 consists of 15 residues. CDR1 and CDR2 (germline): MNHEY, SMNVEV (reference sequence). Trimming took off 4 bases at V and 3 bases at J, with 14 bases between the two ends. CDR3: CASSSPSGRTDTQYF. DNA for the CDR3: TGTGCCAGCAGTTCGCCTTCAGGGAGAACAGATACGCAGTATTTT.

The chain is built from TRBV29-1 and TRBJ2-5; a possible D gene is TRBD1 (5 bases). Germline values: CDR1 SQVTM, CDR2 ANQGSEA. V gave up 7 bases and J gave up 2 bases, with 8 bases separating them. CDR3 length: 11 residues. CDR3: CSGGLQETQYF. CDR3 nucleotide sequence: TGCAGCGGGGGCCTTCAAGAGACCCAGTACTTC.

This clonotype was found many times. The chain combines TRBV11-1 with TRBJ2-4, with 8 bases that match TRBD1. CDR3 length: 18 amino acids. The germline V gene has CDR1 SGHAT and CDR2 FQDESV (reference sequence). Germline trimming cut 1 base from V and 1 base from J; bases unmatched to any gene: 9. The CDR3 is CASSLVTSTGVAKNIQYF. For the CDR3, the DNA is TGTGCCAGCAGCTTAGTCACCTCGACAGGGGTGGCCAAAAACATTCAGTACTTC.

This sequence joins TRBV12-3 or TRBV12-4 and TRBJ2-3; 10 nucleotides align to TRBD2. The CDR3 contains 16 residues. J lost 4 bases, V lost 3 bases, and 7 bases had no gene match. This chain's CDR3 is CASSFTSGIGADTQYF. The CDR3 bases are TGTGCCAGCAGTTTTACTAGCGGGATTGGAGCAGATACGCAGTATTTT.

The table lists this clonotype with many counts. J is TRBJ2-4 and V is TRBV18; 7 bases are a match to TRBD1. The CDR3 loop spans 14 amino acids. Germline values: CDR1 KGHSH, CDR2 LQKENI. After removal of 3 bases from V and 6 bases from J, the junction contained 5 bases not matched to a gene. As DNA, the CDR3 is TGTGCCAGCTCACCTATTGCAGGGGGAAACATTCAGTACTTC. It translates to CASSPIAGGNIQYF.

The chain carries TRBV2 and TRBJ1-1; the D is unclear. CDR1 and CDR2 from the germline V gene are SNHLY and FYNNEI. V lost 8 bases, J lost 5 bases, and 18 bases lay in between. This CDR3 comprises 14 residues. CDR3 nucleotides: TGTGCCAGCGGTAGGGCAGATAAAACGACTGAAGCTTTCTTT. Translation gives CASGRADKTTEAFF.

This clonotype came up a few times. The chain carries TRBV2 and TRBJ2-2, with 12 bases fitting TRBD2. V was pared by 6 bases and J by 6 bases, with 5 bases of the junction left unmatched. This CDR3 contains 15 residues. The germline V gene encodes CDR1 SNHLY and CDR2 FYNNEI. This chain's CDR3 is CASSLTSGSPGELFF. The CDR3 nucleotides are TGTGCCAGCAGCCTGACTAGCGGGAGTCCCGGGGAGCTGTTTTTT.

This clonotype came up many times. This chain joins TRBV12-3 or TRBV12-4 and TRBJ1-1, with TRBD1 identical over 10 bases. This CDR3 has 13 amino acids. Losses at the gene ends were 5 bases for V and 7 bases for J; bases not matched to a gene: 4. CDR3 region: CASSQTGGSEAFF. The CDR3 nucleotides are TGTGCCAGCAGTCAGACAGGGGGCAGTGAAGCTTTCTTT.

The table lists this clonotype with many counts. The chain joins TRBV20-1 to TRBJ2-3; D possibly corresponds to TRBD1 (6 bases). The V gene's germline CDR1 is DFQATT and CDR2 SNEGSKA (reference sequence). Trimming cost V 4 bases and J 2 bases, with 10 bases left between them. The CDR3 runs to 13 residues. CDR3: CSATTGITDTQYF. CDR3 nucleotides: TGCAGTGCTACGACAGGAATCACAGATACGCAGTATTTT.